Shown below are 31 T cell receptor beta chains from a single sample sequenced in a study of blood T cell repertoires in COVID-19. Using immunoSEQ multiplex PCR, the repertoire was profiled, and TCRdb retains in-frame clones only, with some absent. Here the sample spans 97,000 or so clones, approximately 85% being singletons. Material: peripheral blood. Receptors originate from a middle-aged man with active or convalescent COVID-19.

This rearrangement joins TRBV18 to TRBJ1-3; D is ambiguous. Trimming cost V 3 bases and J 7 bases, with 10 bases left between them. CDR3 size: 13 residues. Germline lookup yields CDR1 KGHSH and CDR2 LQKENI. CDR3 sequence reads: CASSPAGSNTIYF. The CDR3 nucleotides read TGTGCCAGCTCACCTGCGGGGAGTAACACCATATATTTT.

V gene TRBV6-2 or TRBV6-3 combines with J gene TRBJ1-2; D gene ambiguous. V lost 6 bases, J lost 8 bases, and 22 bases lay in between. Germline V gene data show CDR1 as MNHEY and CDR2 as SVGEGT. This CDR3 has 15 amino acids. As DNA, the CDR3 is TGTGCCAGCAGCTTTGGGCTTACCCCTGAGATGGGCTACACCTTC. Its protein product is CASSFGLTPEMGYTF.

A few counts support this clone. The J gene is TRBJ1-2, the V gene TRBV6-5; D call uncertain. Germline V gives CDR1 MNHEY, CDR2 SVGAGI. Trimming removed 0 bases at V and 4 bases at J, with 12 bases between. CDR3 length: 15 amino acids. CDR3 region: CASSYSSDISYGYTF. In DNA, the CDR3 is TGTGCCAGCAGTTACTCCTCTGACATCTCCTATGGCTACACCTTC.

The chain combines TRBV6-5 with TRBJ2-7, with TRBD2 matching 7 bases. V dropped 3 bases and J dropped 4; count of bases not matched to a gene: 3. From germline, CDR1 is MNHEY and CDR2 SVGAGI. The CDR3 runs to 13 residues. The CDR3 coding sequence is TGTGCCAGCAGTTATCGGGGAGGGTACGAGCAGTACTTC. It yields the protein CASSYRGGYEQYF.

The CDR3 reads CAWSGGGSSYEQYF. CDR3 coding DNA: TGTGCCTGGTCTGGCGGGGGAAGCTCCTACGAGCAGTACTTC. This chain connects TRBV30 to TRBJ2-7; 7 bases are shared with TRBD2. The CDR3 consists of 14 residues. CDR1 is GTSNPN, CDR2 SVGIG, per germline (reference sequence). Trimming removed 5 bases from V and 0 bases from J; junction bases left unmatched: 7.

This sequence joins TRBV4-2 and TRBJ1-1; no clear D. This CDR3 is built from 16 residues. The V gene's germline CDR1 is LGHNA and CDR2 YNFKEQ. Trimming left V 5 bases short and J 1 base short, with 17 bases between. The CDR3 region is CASSNGPDRGNTEAFF. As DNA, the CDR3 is TGTGCCAGCAGCAACGGACCGGACCGGGGGAACACTGAAGCTTTCTTT.

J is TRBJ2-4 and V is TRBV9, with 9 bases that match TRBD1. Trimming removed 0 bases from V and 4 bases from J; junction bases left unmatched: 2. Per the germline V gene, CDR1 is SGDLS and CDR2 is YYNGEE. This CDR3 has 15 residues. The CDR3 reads CASSVDDRGKNIQYF. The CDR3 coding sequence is TGTGCCAGCAGCGTAGATGACAGGGGGAAAAACATTCAGTACTTC. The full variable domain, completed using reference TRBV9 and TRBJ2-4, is DSGVTQTPKHLITATGQRVTLRCSPRSGDLSVYWYQQSLDQGLQFLIQYYNGEERAKGNILERFSAQQFPDLHSELNLSSLELGDSALYFCASSVDDRGKNIQYFGAGTRLSVL.

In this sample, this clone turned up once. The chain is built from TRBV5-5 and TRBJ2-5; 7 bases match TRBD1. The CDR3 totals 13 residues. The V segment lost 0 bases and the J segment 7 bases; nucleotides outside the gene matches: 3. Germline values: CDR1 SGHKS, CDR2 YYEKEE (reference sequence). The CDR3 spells CASSLEGGGTQYF. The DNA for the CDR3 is TGTGCCAGCAGCTTGGAAGGGGGCGGGACCCAGTACTTC.

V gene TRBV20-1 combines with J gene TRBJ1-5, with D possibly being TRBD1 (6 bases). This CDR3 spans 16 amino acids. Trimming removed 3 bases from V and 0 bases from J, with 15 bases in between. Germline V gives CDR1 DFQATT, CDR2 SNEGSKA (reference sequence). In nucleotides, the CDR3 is TGCAGTGCTAGTCCCCTACAGGGCCATAGCAATCAGCCCCAGCATTTT. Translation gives CSASPLQGHSNQPQHF.

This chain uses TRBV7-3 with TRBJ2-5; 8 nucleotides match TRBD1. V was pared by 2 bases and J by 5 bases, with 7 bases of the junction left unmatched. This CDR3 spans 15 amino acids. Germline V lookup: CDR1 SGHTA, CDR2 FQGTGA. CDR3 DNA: TGTGCCAGCAGCTTACGTCAGGGGGCAGGGGAGACCCAGTACTTC. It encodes CASSLRQGAGETQYF.

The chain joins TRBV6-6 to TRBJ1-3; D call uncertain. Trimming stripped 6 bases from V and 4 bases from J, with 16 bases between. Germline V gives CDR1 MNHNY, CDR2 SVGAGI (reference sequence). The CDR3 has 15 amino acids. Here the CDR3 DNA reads TGTGCCAGCAGCCCCGGGGTCTTAGGAGGAAACACCATATATTTT. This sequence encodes CASSPGVLGGNTIYF.

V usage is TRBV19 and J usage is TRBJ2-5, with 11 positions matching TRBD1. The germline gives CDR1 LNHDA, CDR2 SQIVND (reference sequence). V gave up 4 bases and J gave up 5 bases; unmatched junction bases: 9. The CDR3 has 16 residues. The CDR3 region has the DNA TGTGCCAGTAGTAACACCGGACAGGGGGCGAGGGAGACCCAGTACTTC. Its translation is CASSNTGQGARETQYF. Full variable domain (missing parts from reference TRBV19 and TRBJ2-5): DGGITQSPKYLFRKEGQNVTLSCEQNLNHDAMYWYRQDPGQGLRLIYYSQIVNDFQKGDIAEGYSVSREKKESFPLTVTSAQKNPTAFYLCASSNTGQGARETQYFGPGTRLLVL.

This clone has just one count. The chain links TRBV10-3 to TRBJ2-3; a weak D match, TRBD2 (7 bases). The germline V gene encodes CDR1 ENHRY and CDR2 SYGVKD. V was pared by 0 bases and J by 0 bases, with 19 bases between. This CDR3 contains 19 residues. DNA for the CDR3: TGTGCCATCAGTGAGTCGCCCTTGGGGGCGGGAGCTAGCACAGATACGCAGTATTTT. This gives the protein CAISESPLGAGASTDTQYF.

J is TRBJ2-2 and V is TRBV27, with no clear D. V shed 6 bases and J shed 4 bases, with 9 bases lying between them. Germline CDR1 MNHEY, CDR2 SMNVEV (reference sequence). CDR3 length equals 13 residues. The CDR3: CASREFGTGELFF. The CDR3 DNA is TGTGCCAGCAGGGAGTTCGGCACCGGGGAGCTGTTTTTT.

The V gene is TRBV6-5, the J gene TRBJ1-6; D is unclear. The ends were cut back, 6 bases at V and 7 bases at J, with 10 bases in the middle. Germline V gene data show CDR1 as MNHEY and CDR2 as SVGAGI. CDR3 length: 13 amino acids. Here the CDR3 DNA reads TGTGCCAGCAGGGAGAGTGGGAATTCACCCCTCCACTTT. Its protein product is CASRESGNSPLHF.

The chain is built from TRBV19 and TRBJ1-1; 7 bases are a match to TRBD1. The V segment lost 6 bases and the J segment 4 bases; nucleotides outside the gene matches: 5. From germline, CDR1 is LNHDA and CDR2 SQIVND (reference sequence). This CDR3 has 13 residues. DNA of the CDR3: TGTGCCAGTAGGGGACAGTGGGGCACTGAAGCTTTCTTT. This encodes CASRGQWGTEAFF. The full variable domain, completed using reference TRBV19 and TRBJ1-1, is DGGITQSPKYLFRKEGQNVTLSCEQNLNHDAMYWYRQDPGQGLRLIYYSQIVNDFQKGDIAEGYSVSREKKESFPLTVTSAQKNPTAFYLCASRGQWGTEAFFGQGTRLTVV.

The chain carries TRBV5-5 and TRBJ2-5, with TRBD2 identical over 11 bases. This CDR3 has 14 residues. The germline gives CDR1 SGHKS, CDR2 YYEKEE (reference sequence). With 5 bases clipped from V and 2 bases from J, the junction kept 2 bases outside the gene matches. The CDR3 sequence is CASSSGGAQETQYF. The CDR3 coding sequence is TGTGCCAGCAGTAGCGGGGGGGCTCAAGAGACCCAGTACTTC.

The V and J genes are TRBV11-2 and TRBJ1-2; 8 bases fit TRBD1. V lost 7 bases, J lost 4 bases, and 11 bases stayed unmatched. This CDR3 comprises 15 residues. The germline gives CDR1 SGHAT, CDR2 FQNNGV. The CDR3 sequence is CASTRTQGASYGYTF. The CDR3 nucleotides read TGTGCCAGCACCCGCACCCAGGGGGCGAGCTATGGCTACACCTTC.

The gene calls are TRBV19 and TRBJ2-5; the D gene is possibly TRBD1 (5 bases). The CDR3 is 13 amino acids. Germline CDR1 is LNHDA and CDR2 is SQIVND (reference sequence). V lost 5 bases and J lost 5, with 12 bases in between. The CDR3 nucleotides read TGTGCCAGTAGTCATTCAGGGTCGGAGACCCAGTACTTC. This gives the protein CASSHSGSETQYF.

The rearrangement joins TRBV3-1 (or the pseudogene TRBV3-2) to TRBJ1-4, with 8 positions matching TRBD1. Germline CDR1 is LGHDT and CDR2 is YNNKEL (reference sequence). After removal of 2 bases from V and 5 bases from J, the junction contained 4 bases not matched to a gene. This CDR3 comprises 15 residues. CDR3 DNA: TGTGCCAGCAGCCAAACAGGGGGAGGGAATGAAAAACTGTTTTTT. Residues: CASSQTGGGNEKLFF.

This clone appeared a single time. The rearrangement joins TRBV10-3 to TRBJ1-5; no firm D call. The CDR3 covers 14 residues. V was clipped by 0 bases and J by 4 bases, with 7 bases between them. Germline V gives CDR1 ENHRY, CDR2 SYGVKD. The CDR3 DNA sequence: TGTGCCATCAGTGAGTCGACGGGTAATCAGCCCCAGCATTTT. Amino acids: CAISESTGNQPQHF.

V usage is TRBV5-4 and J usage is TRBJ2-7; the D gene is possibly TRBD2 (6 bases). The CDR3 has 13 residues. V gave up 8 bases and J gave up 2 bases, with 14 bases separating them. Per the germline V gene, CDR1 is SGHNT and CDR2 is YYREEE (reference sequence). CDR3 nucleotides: TGTGCCAGTACGCGGGACGCAGCCTACGAGCAGTACTTC. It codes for CASTRDAAYEQYF. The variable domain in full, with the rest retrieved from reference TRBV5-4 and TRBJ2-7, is ETGVTQSPTHLIKTRGQQVTLRCSSQSGHNTVSWYQQALGQGPQFIFQYYREEENGRGNFPPRFSGLQFPNYSSELNVNALELDDSALYLCASTRDAAYEQYFGPGTRLTVT.

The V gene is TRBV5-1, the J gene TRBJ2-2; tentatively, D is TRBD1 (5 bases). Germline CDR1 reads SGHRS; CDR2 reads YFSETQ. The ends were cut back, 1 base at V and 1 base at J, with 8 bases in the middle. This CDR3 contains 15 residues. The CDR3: CASSLLQGNTGELFF. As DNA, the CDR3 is TGCGCCAGCAGCTTGCTGCAGGGGAACACCGGGGAGCTGTTTTTT.

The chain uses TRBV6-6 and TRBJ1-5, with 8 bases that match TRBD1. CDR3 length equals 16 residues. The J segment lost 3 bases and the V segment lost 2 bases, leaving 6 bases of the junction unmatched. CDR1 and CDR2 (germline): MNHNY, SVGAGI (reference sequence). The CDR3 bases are TGTGCCAGCAGTTACAACCAGGGGGCCTCCAATCAGCCCCAGCATTTT. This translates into CASSYNQGASNQPQHF.

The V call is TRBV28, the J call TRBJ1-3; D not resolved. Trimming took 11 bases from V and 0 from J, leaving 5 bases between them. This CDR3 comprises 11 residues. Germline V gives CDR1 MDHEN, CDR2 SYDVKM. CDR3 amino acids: CASCSGNTIYF. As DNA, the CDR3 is TGTGCCTCTTGCTCTGGAAACACCATATATTTT. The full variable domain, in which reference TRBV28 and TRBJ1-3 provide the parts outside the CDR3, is DVKVTQSSRYLVKRTGEKVFLECVQDMDHENMFWYRQDPGLGLRLIYFSYDVKMKEKGDIPEGYSVSREKKERFSLILESASTNQTSMYLCASCSGNTIYFGEGSWLTVV.

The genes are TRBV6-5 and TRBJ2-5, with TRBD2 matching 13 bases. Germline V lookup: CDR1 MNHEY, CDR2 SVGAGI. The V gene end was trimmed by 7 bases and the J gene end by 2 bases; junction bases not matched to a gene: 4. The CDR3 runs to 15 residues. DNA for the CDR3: TGTGCCAGCACCGGACTAGCGGGAGTTCAAGAGACCCAGTACTTC. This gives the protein CASTGLAGVQETQYF.

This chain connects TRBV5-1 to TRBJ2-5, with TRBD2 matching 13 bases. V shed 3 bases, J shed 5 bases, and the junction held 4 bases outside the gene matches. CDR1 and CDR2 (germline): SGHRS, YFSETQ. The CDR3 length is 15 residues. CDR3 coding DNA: TGCGCCAGCAGCTCAATGACTAGCGGGGGGGAGACCCAGTACTTC. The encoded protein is CASSSMTSGGETQYF.

Here the CDR3 DNA reads TGTGCCAGCAGCTTGGCTCCGGGACAGGGCACAGATACGCAGTATTTT. It specifies CASSLAPGQGTDTQYF. The chain recombines TRBV5-4 with TRBJ2-3; 8 positions agree with TRBD1. This CDR3 is 16 amino acids long. The V segment lost 0 bases and the J segment 1 base; nucleotides outside the gene matches: 4. The V gene's germline CDR1 is SGHNT and CDR2 YYREEE (reference sequence).

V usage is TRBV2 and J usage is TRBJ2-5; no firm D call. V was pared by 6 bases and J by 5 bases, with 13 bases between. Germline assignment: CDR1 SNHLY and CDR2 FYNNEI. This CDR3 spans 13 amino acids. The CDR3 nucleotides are TGTGCCAGCAGGAGAAGCCACGGGGAGACCCAGTACTTC. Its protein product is CASRRSHGETQYF.

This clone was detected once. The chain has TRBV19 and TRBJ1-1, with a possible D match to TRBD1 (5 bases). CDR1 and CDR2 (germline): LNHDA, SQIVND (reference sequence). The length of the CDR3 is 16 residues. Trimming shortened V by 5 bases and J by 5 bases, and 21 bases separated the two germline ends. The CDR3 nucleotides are TGTGCCAGTAGTCCCCCCCCACAGGTGGGGGGGACTGAAGCTTTCTTT. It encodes CASSPPPQVGGTEAFF. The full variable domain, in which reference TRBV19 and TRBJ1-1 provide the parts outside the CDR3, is DGGITQSPKYLFRKEGQNVTLSCEQNLNHDAMYWYRQDPGQGLRLIYYSQIVNDFQKGDIAEGYSVSREKKESFPLTVTSAQKNPTAFYLCASSPPPQVGGTEAFFGQGTRLTVV.

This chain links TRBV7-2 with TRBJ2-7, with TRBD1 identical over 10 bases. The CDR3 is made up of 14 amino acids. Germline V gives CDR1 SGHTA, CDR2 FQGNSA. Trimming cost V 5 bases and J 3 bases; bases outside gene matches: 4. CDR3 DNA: TGTGCCAGCAGCACGGGACAGGGGTTCTACGAGCAGTACTTC. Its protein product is CASSTGQGFYEQYF. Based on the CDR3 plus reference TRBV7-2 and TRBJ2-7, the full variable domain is GAGVSQSPSNKVTEKGKDVELRCDPISGHTALYWYRQSLGQGLEFLIYFQGNSAPDKSGLPSDRFSAERTGGSVSTLTIQRTQQEDSAVYLCASSTGQGFYEQYFGPGTRLTVT.